Sequencing of this T cell receptor (beta chain) was carried out in a study of cytomegalovirus exposure and HLA in healthy donors. Concerning this clone: The target antigen is unknown.

Study observations and caveats: In a later analysis, HLA-C alleles had the fewest associated TCRs, DRB1 alleles the most. Sequencing probably produced one cluster of sequence variants that were highly shared. Information on immune exposure was restricted to one variable (CMV serostatus). Indistinguishable V segments such as TRBV6-2 and TRBV6-3 were excluded.

CDR1 and CDR2 (germline): SGHNT, YYREEE (reference sequence). V gave up 4 bases and J gave up 1 base, with 7 bases separating them. The CDR3 covers 13 residues. PCR amplification relied on 60 Vbeta primers (plus 13 Jbeta primers). The table came from immunoSEQ multiplex PCR; TCRdb's copy has only in-frame clones and leaves some out. This sample has over 150,000 clones, with around 77% found just once. The receptor was derived from a young woman in good health and CMV-seronegative. The V and J genes are TRBV5-4 and TRBJ2-3; TRBD1 is a possible D gene (5 bases). Sequencing used PBMCs. This chain's CDR3 is CASSGAGTDTQYF. The CDR3 DNA is TGTGCCAGCAGCGGGGCGGGCACAGATACGCAGTATTTT.